The T cell receptor beta chain under discussion was sequenced for a study of cytomegalovirus exposure and HLA in healthy donors. Broader study findings: The authors enumerated around 150 TCR beta chains as linked to cytomegalovirus. Serostatus for CMV was the only available immune exposure information.

The germline CDR1 and CDR2 sequences are SGDLS and YYNGEE. Unmatched junction bases numbered 14, after V lost 3 bases and J lost 4 bases. This CDR3 is built from 17 residues. Primers: 60 Vbeta forward and 13 Jbeta reverse. The repertoire was sequenced with immunoSEQ multiplex PCR; TCRdb's copy has only in-frame clones and lacks some. The sample lists about 110,000 clones; roughly 80% were seen once. In regard to this clone: Its antigen is not known.

This receptor was identified in a woman in her thirties or forties in good health and CMV-seronegative. The chain joins TRBV9 to TRBJ1-2; 8 bases agree with TRBD1. The specimen sequenced was PBMCs. The CDR3 region is CASSAGVGQAMSYGYTF. The CDR3 DNA is TGTGCCAGCAGCGCCGGGGTGGGACAGGCGATGAGCTATGGCTACACCTTC.